A single sample gave rise to the 14 T cell receptor beta chains below, sequenced in a study of T-cell memory formation after mild COVID-19. TCRdb passed the 5' RACE reads through MiXCR, listing each CDR3 protein once. The table records about 350,000 distinct CDR3 sequences, roughly 13% of them present only once. Input material: PBMCs or a T cell subset sorted from them (not recorded which). These receptor sequences come from a man aged 18 to 30 who had mild COVID-19 (a few samples of this study predate the infection). Cell type and time point are not known.

The chain is built from TRBV12-3 or TRBV12-4 and TRBJ2-3, with 8 bases fitting TRBD2. Unmatched junction bases numbered 4, after V lost 3 bases and J lost 2 bases. There are 15 residues in the CDR3. The CDR3 nucleotides read TGTGCCAGCAGTTTGTCACTAGCGGACACAGATACGCAGTATTTT. It is translated as CASSLSLADTDTQYF.

This clonotype showed up just a few times. This chain connects TRBV7-2 to TRBJ2-3, with TRBD2 as a possible D gene (6 bases). Trimming removed 3 bases from V and 2 bases from J, with 12 bases in between. Germline assignment: CDR1 SGHTA and CDR2 FQGNSA. CDR3 length: 15 amino acids. CDR3 protein: CASSLLGGPTDTQYF. The CDR3 bases are TGTGCCAGCAGCTTGTTGGGAGGACCCACAGATACGCAGTATTTT.

In its sample, this clonotype was seen a few times. The chain has TRBV10-3 and TRBJ1-1; TRBD1 aligns across 7 bases. The CDR3 sequence is 13 residues long. Germline CDR1 ENHRY, CDR2 SYGVKD. The ends lost 6 bases at V and 1 base at J; junction bases unmatched: 2. As DNA, the CDR3 is TGTGCCATCAGGGGACAGACGAACACTGAAGCTTTCTTT. This encodes CAIRGQTNTEAFF.

This clonotype was recorded a few times. The rearrangement uses TRBV14 and TRBJ1-6; 9 bases match TRBD1. With V trimmed by 1 base and J by 10 bases, 5 bases remained unmatched. In germline, CDR1 is SGHDN, CDR2 FVKESK. The CDR3 has 15 residues. The CDR3 spells CASSQGWDRESPLHF. CDR3 nucleotide sequence: TGTGCCAGCAGCCAAGGCTGGGACAGGGAATCACCCCTCCACTTT.

The gene calls are TRBV6-5 and TRBJ2-2, with TRBD1 matching 9 bases. V lost 7 bases to trimming and J lost 3 bases; unmatched junction nucleotides: 12. Germline assignment: CDR1 MNHEY and CDR2 SVGAGI. The CDR3 is 17 amino acids. CDR3 sequence (DNA): TGTGCCAGCACCCCACAGGGGGCTGTTCCCGACACCGGGGAGCTGTTTTTT. This codes for CASTPQGAVPDTGELFF.

This clonotype was counted ten times or more. The CDR3 DNA sequence: TGTGCCAGCAGCTTACTTGCCAGGGCGAGCGCTGAAGCTTTCTTT. This gives the protein CASSLLARASAEAFF. V usage is TRBV7-2 and J usage is TRBJ1-1; possibly TRBD1 for D (5 bases). The CDR3 spans 15 residues. The V end was cut by 2 bases, the J end by 6 bases, with 16 bases between. The germline CDR1 and CDR2 sequences are SGHTA and FQGNSA. Complete variable domain (other parts from reference TRBV7-2 and TRBJ1-1): GAGVSQSPSNKVTEKGKDVELRCDPISGHTALYWYRQSLGQGLEFLIYFQGNSAPDKSGLPSDRFSAERTGGSVSTLTIQRTQQEDSAVYLCASSLLARASAEAFFGQGTRLTVV.

Only a few counts were recorded for this clonotype. The rearrangement uses TRBV4-2 and TRBJ1-1, with D maybe TRBD1 (6 bases). This CDR3 is built from 15 residues. The V gene's germline CDR1 is LGHNA and CDR2 YNFKEQ. V gave up 3 bases and J gave up 6 bases, with 17 bases separating them. The CDR3 nucleotides read TGTGCCAGCAGCCACAAACCAGGGGCTGGCGCTGAAGCTTTCTTT. Its protein is CASSHKPGAGAEAFF.

This clonotype has just a few counts. V usage is TRBV27 and J usage is TRBJ2-1; 12 positions match TRBD2. Germline V gene lookup returns CDR1 MNHEY and CDR2 SMNVEV (reference sequence). The CDR3 consists of 15 residues. V lost 3 bases and J lost 8; bases outside the gene matches: 5. Written as DNA, the CDR3 is TGTGCCAGCAGTTTCTCTAGCGGGGGGGCCTATGAGCAGTTCTTC. This translates into CASSFSSGGAYEQFF.

In its sample, this clonotype was seen a few times. The J gene is TRBJ2-3, the V gene TRBV6-5; D might be TRBD1 or TRBD2, each matching 5 bases. CDR1 and CDR2 from the germline V gene are MNHEY and SVGAGI. V was cut by 1 base and J by 1 base, with 9 bases left in between. The CDR3 is 15 residues long. Here the CDR3 DNA reads TGTGCCAGCAGTTACTTTACGGGGCGCACAGATACGCAGTATTTT. Protein product: CASSYFTGRTDTQYF.

V and J are TRBV9 and TRBJ2-1; D is perhaps TRBD2 (6 bases). The CDR3 is 13 residues long. V lost 4 bases and J 7 bases, leaving 12 bases between the germline ends. Germline V gives CDR1 SGDLS, CDR2 YYNGEE. The CDR3 region is CASSSRRGNEQFF. The CDR3 DNA sequence: TGTGCCAGCAGCTCCCGTCGGGGGAATGAGCAGTTCTTC.

This clonotype was seen many times. This chain links TRBV7-9 with TRBJ2-2, with 7 nucleotides matching TRBD1. The CDR3 has 13 residues. V was pared by 9 bases and J by 1 base, with 2 bases of the junction left unmatched. Germline CDR1 reads SEHNR; CDR2 reads FQNEAQ (reference sequence). This chain's CDR3 is CASRTGNTGELFF. CDR3 DNA: TGTGCCAGTAGGACAGGGAACACCGGGGAGCTGTTTTTT.

CDR3 loop: CASKFEGTQYF. As DNA, the CDR3 is TGCGCCAGCAAGTTCGAGGGGACCCAGTACTTC. The gene calls are TRBV5-1 and TRBJ2-5, with D perhaps TRBD2 (5 bases). The CDR3 length is 11 residues. The germline gives CDR1 SGHRS, CDR2 YFSETQ. The V end was cut by 6 bases, the J end by 7 bases, with 10 bases between.

The table lists this clonotype with many counts. The chain recombines TRBV12-3 or TRBV12-4 with TRBJ2-1; no clear D. There are 14 residues in the CDR3. The ends were cut back, 3 bases at V and 7 bases at J, with 13 bases in the middle. The CDR3 reads CASSFFGKRNEQFF. The CDR3 nucleotides read TGTGCCAGCAGTTTCTTCGGCAAGAGAAATGAGCAGTTCTTC.

With regard to this clonotype: A much larger clone differs from this one at a single base, so this may be a read error. This chain uses TRBV25-1 with TRBJ2-3; TRBD2 aligns across 8 bases. CDR1 is MGHDK and CDR2 is SYGVNS in the germline V gene. The CDR3 covers 15 residues. The CDR3 is CASSAAGGRTDTKYF. CDR3 nucleotide sequence: TGTGCCAGCAGTGCGGCGGGGGGCCGCACAGATACGAAGTATTTT. Complete variable domain (other parts from reference TRBV25-1 and TRBJ2-3): EADIYQTPRYLVIGTGKKITLECSQTMGHDKMYWYQQDPGMELHLIHYSYGVNSTEKGDLSSESTVSRIRTEHFPLTLESARPSHTSQYLCASSAAGGRTDTKYFGPGTRLTVL.